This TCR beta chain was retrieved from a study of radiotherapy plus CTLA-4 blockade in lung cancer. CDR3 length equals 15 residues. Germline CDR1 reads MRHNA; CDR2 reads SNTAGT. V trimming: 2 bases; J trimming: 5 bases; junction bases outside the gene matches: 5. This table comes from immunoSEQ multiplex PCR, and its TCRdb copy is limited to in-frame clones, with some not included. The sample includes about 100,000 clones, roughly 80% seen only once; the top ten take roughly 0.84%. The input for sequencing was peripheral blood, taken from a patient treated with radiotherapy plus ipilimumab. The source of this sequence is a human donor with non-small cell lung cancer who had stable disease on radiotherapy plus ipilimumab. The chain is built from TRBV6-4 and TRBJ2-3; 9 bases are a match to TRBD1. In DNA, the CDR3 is TGTGCCAGCAGTGACAACAGGGGGCTTCAAGATACGCAGTATTTT. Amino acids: CASSDNRGLQDTQYF.